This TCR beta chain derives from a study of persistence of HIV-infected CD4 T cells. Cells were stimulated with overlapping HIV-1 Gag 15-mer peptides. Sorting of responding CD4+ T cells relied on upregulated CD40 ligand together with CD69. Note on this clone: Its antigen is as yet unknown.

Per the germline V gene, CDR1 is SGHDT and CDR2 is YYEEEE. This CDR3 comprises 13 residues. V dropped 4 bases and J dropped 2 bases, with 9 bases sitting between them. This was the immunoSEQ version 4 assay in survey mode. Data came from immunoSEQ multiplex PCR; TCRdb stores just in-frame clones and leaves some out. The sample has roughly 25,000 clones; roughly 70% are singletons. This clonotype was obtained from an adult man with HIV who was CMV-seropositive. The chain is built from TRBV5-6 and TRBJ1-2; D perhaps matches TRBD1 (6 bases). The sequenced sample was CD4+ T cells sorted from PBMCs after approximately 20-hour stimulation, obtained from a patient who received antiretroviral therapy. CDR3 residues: CASSPQGNYGYTF. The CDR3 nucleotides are TGTGCCAGCAGCCCACAGGGAAACTATGGCTACACCTTC.